The 29 T cell receptor beta chains in this list originate from one sample, sequenced in a study of CD8+ T cells in alopecia areata. Extracted RNA was reverse transcribed into cDNA, the sequencing template. This table comes from immunoSEQ multiplex PCR, and its TCRdb copy is limited to in-frame clones, with some not included. The sample has approximately 130,000 clones, about 51% seen once; the top ten hold 10% to 13%. The sequenced material came from NKG2D-low CD8+ T cells sorted from blood. Source of these receptors: a human donor with alopecia areata.

This clone came up a few times. V and J are TRBV7-6 and TRBJ2-7; 12 bases line up with TRBD1. The CDR3 totals 14 residues. Trimming removed 5 bases from V and 7 bases from J; junction bases left unmatched: 6. Germline V lookup: CDR1 SGHVS, CDR2 FNYEAQ. CDR3 coding DNA: TGTGCCAGCAGCGCCGGGACAGGGGGCTGGGAGCAGTACTTC. As protein: CASSAGTGGWEQYF.

The chain has TRBV19 and TRBJ1-5; a weak D match, TRBD1 (6 bases). Deletions cut 7 bases from V and 5 bases from J, with 18 bases between. CDR3 length: 15 amino acids. The V gene's germline CDR1 is LNHDA and CDR2 SQIVND (reference sequence). CDR3: CASTEWGGGDQPQHF. Here the CDR3 DNA reads TGTGCCAGTACGGAGTGGGGGGGCGGAGATCAGCCCCAGCATTTT.

This clone was seen only once. V and J are TRBV9 and TRBJ2-5; no clear D. This CDR3 has 14 amino acids. Trimming removed 7 bases at V and 4 bases at J, with 17 bases between. Germline V gives CDR1 SGDLS, CDR2 YYNGEE. The CDR3 protein is CASSRGGVRETQYF. The CDR3 DNA follows: TGTGCCAGCTCCCGCGGTGGGGTGCGAGAGACCCAGTACTTC.

This clone was observed a handful of times. This chain links TRBV10-3 with TRBJ2-7; 10 bases line up with TRBD2. The ends lost 0 bases at V and 4 bases at J; junction bases unmatched: 3. This CDR3 spans 15 amino acids. Germline CDR1 ENHRY, CDR2 SYGVKD. The chain's CDR3 is CAISESASGRYEQYF. The CDR3 DNA reads TGTGCCATCAGTGAGTCTGCTAGCGGGAGATACGAGCAGTACTTC.

This clone occurred a few times. The DNA is left out, because the CDR3 cannot be placed on it with certainty; the CDR3 is given as TCRdb lists it. This sequence joins TRBV23-1 and TRBJ1-4; the table's D call, TRBD1, was not checked against the DNA. TRBV23-1 is reported as an ORF; its role is uncertain. The CDR3 region is 18 residues in length, termini included. The CDR3 sequence: CASSHHESQGGLMKNCFF.

This chain connects TRBV29-1 to TRBJ2-2; unclear D gene. Trimming took 4 bases from V and 2 from J, leaving 8 bases between them. The CDR3 runs to 13 residues. Germline CDR1 is SQVTM and CDR2 is ANQGSEA. The CDR3 DNA reads TGCAGCGTTGTATGGCCTAACACCGGGGAGCTGTTTTTT. Its translation: CSVVWPNTGELFF.

The J gene is TRBJ1-4, the V gene TRBV9; 8 nucleotides agree with TRBD1. The germline V gene has CDR1 SGDLS and CDR2 YYNGEE. With 4 bases clipped from V and 6 bases from J, the junction kept 8 bases outside the gene matches. The CDR3 contains 15 residues. The CDR3 reads CASSLAGTGYEKLFF. In DNA, the CDR3 is TGTGCCAGCAGCCTAGCCGGGACAGGTTATGAAAAACTGTTTTTT.

V usage is TRBV29-1 and J usage is TRBJ2-6, with 8 bases aligning to TRBD2. V was clipped by 7 bases and J by 2 bases; unmatched bases: 4. The CDR3 consists of 14 residues. The germline gives CDR1 SQVTM, CDR2 ANQGSEA. CDR3 protein: CSALLAAGANVLTF. CDR3 DNA: TGCAGCGCCCTACTAGCGGCTGGGGCCAACGTCCTGACTTTC.

This clone was found a few times. The chain joins TRBV29-1 to TRBJ2-7, with 7 positions matching TRBD1. CDR1 is SQVTM, CDR2 ANQGSEA, per germline. Unmatched junction bases numbered 7, after V lost 5 bases and J lost 0 bases. This CDR3 has 14 residues. CDR3 nucleotide sequence: TGCAGCGTTAGGGACAGCACCAGCTCCTACGAGCAGTACTTC. It encodes CSVRDSTSSYEQYF.

The chain has TRBV7-8 and TRBJ2-1, with a weak D call TRBD2 (5 bases). CDR3 size: 16 residues. From germline, CDR1 is SGHVS and CDR2 FQNEAQ. V gave up 2 bases and J gave up 3 bases, with 14 bases separating them. The CDR3 nucleotides are TGTGCCAGCAGCTTATTTGAGGGAGCTAGCTACAATGAGCAGTTCTTC. Amino acids: CASSLFEGASYNEQFF.

This clone occurred a few times. The J gene is TRBJ2-4, the V gene TRBV29-1, with D possibly being TRBD1 or TRBD2 (5 bases each). The CDR3 is made up of 14 amino acids. The V end was cut by 3 bases, the J end by 0 bases, with 9 bases between. CDR1 and CDR2 from the germline V gene are SQVTM and ANQGSEA. This CDR3 is CSVEGESAKNIQYF. The CDR3 DNA sequence: TGCAGCGTTGAGGGGGAGTCAGCCAAAAACATTCAGTACTTC.

The chain couples TRBV29-1 to TRBJ1-4; 8 positions match TRBD1. Germline lookup yields CDR1 SQVTM and CDR2 ANQGSEA. This CDR3 spans 14 amino acids. With 4 bases clipped from V and 8 bases from J, the junction kept 9 bases outside the gene matches. CDR3 amino acids: CSVALRGRGEKLFF. CDR3 coding DNA: TGCAGCGTTGCTCTCAGGGGGCGCGGGGAAAAACTGTTTTTT.

This clone has only a few counts. The chain combines TRBV7-9 with TRBJ2-7, with D perhaps given as TRBD1 or TRBD2 (5 bases each). Germline V gene sequence: CDR1 SEHNR, CDR2 FQNEAQ (reference sequence). The V gene lost 5 bases and the J gene lost 2 bases, with 25 bases spanning the gap. CDR3 length equals 18 residues. The CDR3 DNA sequence: TGTGCCAGCAGCCCCCAAGTGGGGACGGACCCCTCTCCCTACGAGCAGTACTTC. Translating gives CASSPQVGTDPSPYEQYF.

The chain joins TRBV2 to TRBJ1-2; D unresolved. CDR3 length equals 13 residues. The germline V and J ends were trimmed by 0 bases and 2 bases, with 4 bases remaining between them. Germline CDR1 is SNHLY and CDR2 is FYNNEI. The CDR3, as DNA: TGTGCCAGCAGTGAAGCCGGAAACTATGGCTACACCTTC. Translated: CASSEAGNYGYTF.

The V call is TRBV27, the J call TRBJ2-5; no reliable D call. V gave up 1 base and J gave up 5 bases, with 8 bases separating them. CDR3 size: 13 residues. CDR1 is MNHEY and CDR2 is SMNVEV in the germline V gene (reference sequence). This chain's CDR3 is CASSLFPGETQYF. The CDR3 coding sequence is TGTGCCAGCAGTTTATTTCCCGGGGAGACCCAGTACTTC.

This clone has only one observation. The chain's CDR3 is CSAGLERYNEQFF. CDR3 DNA sequence: TGCAGTGCTGGCCTTGAGCGGTACAATGAGCAGTTCTTC. V gene TRBV29-1 combines with J gene TRBJ2-1; possible D gene TRBD2, 5 bases. The CDR3 extends over 13 amino acids. In germline, CDR1 is SQVTM, CDR2 ANQGSEA.

This sequence joins TRBV7-9 and TRBJ2-3; D perhaps matches TRBD2 (5 bases). Trimming stripped 10 bases from V and 1 base from J, with 9 bases between. The length of the CDR3 is 12 residues. From germline, CDR1 is SEHNR and CDR2 FQNEAQ (reference sequence). CDR3 amino acids: CAISRGTDTQYF. The CDR3 DNA follows: TGTGCCATTTCGCGGGGCACAGATACGCAGTATTTT.

V is TRBV6-5 and J is TRBJ1-2, with a possible D match to TRBD1 (5 bases). The CDR3 extends over 14 amino acids. Per germline, CDR1 MNHEY and CDR2 SVGAGI. Trimming stripped 7 bases from V and 6 bases from J, with 18 bases between. The CDR3 nucleotides are TGTGCCAGCATGGGTCCCCAGGGCCCTGATGGCTACACCTTC. The encoded protein is CASMGPQGPDGYTF.

The chain employs TRBV5-1 and TRBJ2-2, with 7 bases that match TRBD1. Per the germline V gene, CDR1 is SGHRS and CDR2 is YFSETQ. The V and J ends lost 2 bases and 5 bases, in that order; junction bases with no gene match: 9. The CDR3 loop spans 16 amino acids. The CDR3 sequence: CASSFDRVGPTGELFF. CDR3 coding DNA: TGCGCCAGCAGCTTCGACAGGGTCGGACCGACCGGGGAGCTGTTTTTT.

Of note for this clone: The same CDR3 can be traced to other DNA sequences in this sample. This chain connects TRBV29-1 to TRBJ2-7; 9 positions agree with TRBD1. The CDR3 runs 13 residues. V gave up 6 bases and J gave up 3 bases; unmatched junction bases: 6. Germline loops: CDR1 SQVTM, CDR2 ANQGSEA. CDR3 nucleotides: TGCAGCGTACCTGGGACAGGGAGCTACGAGCAGTACTTC. This encodes CSVPGTGSYEQYF.

The chain links TRBV7-9 to TRBJ2-3; 8 bases align to TRBD2. CDR1 is SEHNR and CDR2 is FQNEAQ in the germline V gene (reference sequence). V shed 5 bases and J 1 base; nucleotides not matched to a gene: 5. The CDR3 contains 15 residues. DNA for the CDR3: TGTGCCAGCAGCGGAGCGGGGGACGGCACAGATACGCAGTATTTT. Translation: CASSGAGDGTDTQYF. Full variable domain (remainder filled in from reference TRBV7-9 and TRBJ2-3): DTGVSQNPRHKITKRGQNVTFRCDPISEHNRLYWYRQTLGQGPEFLTYFQNEAQLEKSRLLSDRFSAERPKGSFSTLEIQRTEQGDSAMYLCASSGAGDGTDTQYFGPGTRLTVL.

CDR3 coding DNA: TGTGCCAGCAGCCTAGGACAGGGGGATTCAGGCGAGCAGTACTTC. Translated: CASSLGQGDSGEQYF. The genes are TRBV7-9 and TRBJ2-7, with 10 bases aligning to TRBD1. Per germline, CDR1 SEHNR and CDR2 FQNEAQ (reference sequence). V was clipped by 5 bases and J by 6 bases; unmatched bases: 10. The CDR3 has 15 amino acids.

This clone has only a few counts. This rearrangement joins TRBV29-1 to TRBJ2-5; TRBD1 matches at 9 bases. CDR3 length: 15 amino acids. Germline trimming cut 6 bases from V and 1 base from J; bases unmatched to any gene: 9. Germline V gene sequence: CDR1 SQVTM, CDR2 ANQGSEA. CDR3 nucleotide sequence: TGCAGCGTCAACCCGGGACAGGGAATCCAAGAGACCCAGTACTTC. It codes for CSVNPGQGIQETQYF.

The chain joins TRBV29-1 to TRBJ2-7; D is unresolved. Germline V gene lookup returns CDR1 SQVTM and CDR2 ANQGSEA. Between the trimmed V and J ends, which lost 4 bases and 3 bases, there was a span of 7 bases. This CDR3 spans 11 amino acids. The CDR3 DNA is TGCAGCGTTGGCGGACGCTACGAGCAGTACTTC. Amino acid sequence: CSVGGRYEQYF.

The chain employs TRBV7-9 and TRBJ2-3; the D gene is possibly TRBD1 (5 bases). Germline V gene sequence: CDR1 SEHNR, CDR2 FQNEAQ (reference sequence). The CDR3 covers 13 residues. Trimming stripped 3 bases from V and 5 bases from J, with 9 bases between. CDR3 bases: TGTGCCAGCAGCTTCCAGGGATTAGATACGCAGTATTTT. Residues: CASSFQGLDTQYF.

V and J are TRBV30 and TRBJ1-2; D is ambiguous. V was trimmed by 4 bases and J by 6 bases, leaving 6 bases between them. CDR3 length equals 10 residues. Germline CDR1 is GTSNPN and CDR2 is SVGIG (reference sequence). The CDR3 spells CAWKENGYTF. CDR3 coding DNA: TGTGCCTGGAAGGAAAATGGCTACACCTTC.

The V and J genes are TRBV29-1 and TRBJ2-7; TRBD1 matches 7 bases. Germline assignment: CDR1 SQVTM and CDR2 ANQGSEA. Germline trimming cut 2 bases from V and 4 bases from J; bases unmatched to any gene: 2. The CDR3 runs 12 residues. The CDR3: CSVESRGYEQYF. The DNA for the CDR3 is TGCAGCGTTGAAAGCAGGGGGTACGAGCAGTACTTC.

The chain links TRBV2 to TRBJ2-4, with 7 bases matching TRBD1. The length of the CDR3 is 15 residues. In germline, CDR1 is SNHLY, CDR2 FYNNEI. V lost 7 bases to trimming and J lost 8 bases; unmatched junction nucleotides: 14. CDR3 protein: CASTIGQDGLDIQYF. The CDR3 DNA is TGTGCCAGCACGATCGGACAGGACGGTTTGGACATTCAGTACTTC.

V and J are TRBV29-1 and TRBJ1-2, with TRBD1 matching over 12 bases. V lost 7 bases to trimming and J lost 4 bases; unmatched junction nucleotides: 13. The length of the CDR3 is 16 residues. Germline V gene sequence: CDR1 SQVTM, CDR2 ANQGSEA. In DNA form, the CDR3 reads TGCAGCGCCCGCGACCATCCGGGACAGGGGGCCTATGGCTACACCTTC. Protein sequence: CSARDHPGQGAYGYTF.